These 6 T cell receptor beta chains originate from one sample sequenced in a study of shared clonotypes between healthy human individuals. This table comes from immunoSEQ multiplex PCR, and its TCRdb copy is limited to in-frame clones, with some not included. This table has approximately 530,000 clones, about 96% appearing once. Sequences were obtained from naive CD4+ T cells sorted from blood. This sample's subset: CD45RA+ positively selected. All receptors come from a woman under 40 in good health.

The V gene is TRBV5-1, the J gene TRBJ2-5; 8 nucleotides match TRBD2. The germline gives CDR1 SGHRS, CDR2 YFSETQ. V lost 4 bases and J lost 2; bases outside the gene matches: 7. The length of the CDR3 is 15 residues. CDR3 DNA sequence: TGCGCCAGCAGCGGAGGGACTAGAGGGCAAGAGACCCAGTACTTC. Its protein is CASSGGTRGQETQYF.

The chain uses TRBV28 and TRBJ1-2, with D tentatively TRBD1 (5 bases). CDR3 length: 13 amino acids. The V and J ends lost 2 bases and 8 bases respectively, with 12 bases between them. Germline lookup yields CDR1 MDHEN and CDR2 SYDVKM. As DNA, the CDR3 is TGTGCCAGCAGTTTAAGCCCAGGGTACGGCTACACCTTC. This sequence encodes CASSLSPGYGYTF.

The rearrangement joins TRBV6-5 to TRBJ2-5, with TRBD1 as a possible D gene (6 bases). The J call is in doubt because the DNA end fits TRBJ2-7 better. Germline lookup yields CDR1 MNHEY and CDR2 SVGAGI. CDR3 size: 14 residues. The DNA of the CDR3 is TGTGCCAGCAGTTACGGCAGGGGTGTCTACGAGCAGTACTTC. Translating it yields CASSYGRGVYEQYF.

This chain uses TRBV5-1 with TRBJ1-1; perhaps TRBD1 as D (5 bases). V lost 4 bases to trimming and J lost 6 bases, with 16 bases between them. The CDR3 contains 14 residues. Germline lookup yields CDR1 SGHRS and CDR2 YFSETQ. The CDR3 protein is CASSDAGTVPEAFF. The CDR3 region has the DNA TGCGCCAGCAGCGACGCCGGGACCGTACCTGAAGCTTTCTTT.

The DNA for the CDR3 is TGCGCCAGCAGCCACGTTTGGTCAGGGGACTATGGCTACACCTTC. It is translated as CASSHVWSGDYGYTF. V usage is TRBV5-2 and J usage is TRBJ1-2; the D call TRBD1 from the table was never checked on the DNA. TRBV5-2 has pseudogene status. The CDR3 covers 15 residues.

CDR3 in amino acids: CASSGKRNTGELFF. CDR3 in DNA: TGTGCCAGCAGCGGAAAAAGAAACACCGGGGAGCTGTTTTTT. The chain combines TRBV11-2 with TRBJ2-2, with unresolved D. The CDR3 totals 14 residues. V dropped 5 bases and J dropped 2 bases, with 9 bases sitting between them. The V gene's germline CDR1 is SGHAT and CDR2 FQNNGV. Filled out from reference TRBV11-2 and TRBJ2-2, the complete variable domain reads EAGVAQSPRYKIIEKRQSVAFWCNPISGHATLYWYQQILGQGPKLLIQFQNNGVVDDSQLPKDRFSAERLKGVDSTLKIQPAKLEDSAVYLCASSGKRNTGELFFGEGSRLTVL.